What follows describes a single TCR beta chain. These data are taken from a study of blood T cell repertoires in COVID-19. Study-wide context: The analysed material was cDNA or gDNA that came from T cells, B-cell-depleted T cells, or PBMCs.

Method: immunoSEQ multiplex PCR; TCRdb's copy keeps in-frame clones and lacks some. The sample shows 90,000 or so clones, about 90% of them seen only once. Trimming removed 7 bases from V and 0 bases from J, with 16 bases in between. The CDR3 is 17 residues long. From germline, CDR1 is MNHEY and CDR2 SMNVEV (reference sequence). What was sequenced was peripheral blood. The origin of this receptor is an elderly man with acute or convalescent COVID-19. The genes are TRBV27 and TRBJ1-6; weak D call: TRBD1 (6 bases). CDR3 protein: CASTPRRGASYNSPLHF. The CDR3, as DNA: TGTGCCAGCACCCCCCGGCGGGGGGCCTCCTATAATTCACCCCTCCACTTT.